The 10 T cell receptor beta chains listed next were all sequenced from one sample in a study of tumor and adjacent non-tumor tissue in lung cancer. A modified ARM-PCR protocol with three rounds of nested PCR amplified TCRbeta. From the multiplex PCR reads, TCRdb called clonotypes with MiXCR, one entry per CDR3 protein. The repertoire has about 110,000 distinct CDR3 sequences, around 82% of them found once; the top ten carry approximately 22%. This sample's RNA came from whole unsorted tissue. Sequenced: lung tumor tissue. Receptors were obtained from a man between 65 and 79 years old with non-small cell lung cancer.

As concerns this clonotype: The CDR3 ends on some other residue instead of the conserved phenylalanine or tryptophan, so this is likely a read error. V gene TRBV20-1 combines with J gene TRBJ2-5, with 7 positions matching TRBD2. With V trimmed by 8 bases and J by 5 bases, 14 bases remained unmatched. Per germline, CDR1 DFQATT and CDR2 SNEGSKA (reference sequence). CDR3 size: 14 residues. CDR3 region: CSSQLAPSVETQYL. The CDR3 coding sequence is TGCAGTTCACAACTAGCGCCGAGTGTGGAGACCCAGTACTTG.

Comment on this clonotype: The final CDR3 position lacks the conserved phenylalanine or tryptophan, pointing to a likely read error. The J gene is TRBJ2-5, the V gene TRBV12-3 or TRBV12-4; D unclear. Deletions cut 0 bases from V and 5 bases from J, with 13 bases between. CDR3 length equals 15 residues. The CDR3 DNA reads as TGTGCCAGCAGTTTAGCCCGAGACACGGATGAGACCCAGTACTCC. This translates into CASSLARDTDETQYS.

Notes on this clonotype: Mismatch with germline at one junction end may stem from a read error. CDR3 loop: CASSRRLAGEGDDQYF. The CDR3 DNA sequence: TGCGCCAGTAGCCGGAGACTAGCGGGAGAGGGGGACGACCAGTACTTC. The chain has TRBV4-1 and TRBJ2-7; TRBD2 agrees at 12 bases. The CDR3 totals 16 residues. Germline loops: CDR1 MGHRA, CDR2 YSYEKL.

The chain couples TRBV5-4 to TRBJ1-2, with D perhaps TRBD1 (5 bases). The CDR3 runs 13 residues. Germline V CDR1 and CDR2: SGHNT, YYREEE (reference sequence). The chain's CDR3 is CTGSLGPDDGYTF. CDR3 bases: TGTACCGGCAGCTTGGGGCCGGATGATGGCTACACCTTC.

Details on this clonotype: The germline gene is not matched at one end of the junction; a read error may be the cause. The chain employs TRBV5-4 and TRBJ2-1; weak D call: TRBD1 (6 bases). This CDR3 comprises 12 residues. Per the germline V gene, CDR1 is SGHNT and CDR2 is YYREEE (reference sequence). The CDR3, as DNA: TGTGTCAGCGGTGAGAGAGGGGGTGAGCAGTTCTTC. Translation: CVSGERGGEQFF.

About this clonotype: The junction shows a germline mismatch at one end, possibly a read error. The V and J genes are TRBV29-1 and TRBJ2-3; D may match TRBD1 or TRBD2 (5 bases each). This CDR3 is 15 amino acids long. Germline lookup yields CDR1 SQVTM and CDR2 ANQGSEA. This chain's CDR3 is CSVTPGNGAPETQYF. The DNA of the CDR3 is TGCAGCGTTACCCCCGGGAATGGGGCCCCAGAAACGCAATATTTT.

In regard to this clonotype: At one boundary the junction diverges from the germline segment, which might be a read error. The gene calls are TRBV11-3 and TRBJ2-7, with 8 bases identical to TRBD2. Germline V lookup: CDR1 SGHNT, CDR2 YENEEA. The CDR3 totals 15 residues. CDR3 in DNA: TGTGCCAGCAGTCGAGGAGTAGCGGGGTCCTACGGGCAGTACTTC. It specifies CASSRGVAGSYGQYF.

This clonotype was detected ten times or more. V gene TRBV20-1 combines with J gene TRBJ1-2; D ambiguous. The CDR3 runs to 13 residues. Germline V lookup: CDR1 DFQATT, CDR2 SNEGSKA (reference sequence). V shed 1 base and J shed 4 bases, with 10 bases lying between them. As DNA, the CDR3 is TGCAGTGCTAGAGTTGGAGTTACCTATGGCTACACCTTC. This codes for CSARVGVTYGYTF.

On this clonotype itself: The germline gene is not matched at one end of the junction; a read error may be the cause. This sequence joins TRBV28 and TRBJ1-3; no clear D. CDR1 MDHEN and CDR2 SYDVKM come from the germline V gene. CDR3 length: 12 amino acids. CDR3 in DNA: TGTGCCAACAGATCAGTGGGAAACAGCATATATTTT. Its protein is CANRSVGNSIYF. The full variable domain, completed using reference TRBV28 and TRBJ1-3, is DVKVTQSSRYLVKRTGEKVFLECVQDMDHENMFWYRQDPGLGLRLIYFSYDVKMKEKGDIPEGYSVSREKKERFSLILESASTNQTSMYLCANRSVGNSIYFGEGSWLTVV.

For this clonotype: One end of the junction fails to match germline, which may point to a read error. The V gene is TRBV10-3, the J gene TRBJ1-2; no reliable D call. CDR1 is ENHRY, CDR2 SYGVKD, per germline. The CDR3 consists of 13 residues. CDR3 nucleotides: TGTGTCATCAGTGCTGAGCAAAGCCACGGCTACATCTTC. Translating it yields CVISAEQSHGYIF.